This T cell receptor (beta chain) was found in a study of CD8 T cells in Susac syndrome. Study as a whole: When their blood was taken, the Susac syndrome patients had either not yet had any therapy, were taking corticosteroids, or were taking intravenous immunoglobulin alone.

Study results and limitations: The greatest CD8+ clonal expansion in Susac occurred in TEMRA cells and in active patients.

Patients with Susac syndrome met the recently defined diagnostic criteria for definite or probable disease. Trimming removed 8 bases from V and 1 base from J, with 6 bases in between. From germline, CDR1 is MNHNS and CDR2 SASEGT. There are 11 residues in the CDR3. On this clonotype: Its antigen is as yet unknown.

The RNA, about 0.45 to 1 ug, was put through reverse transcription using random hexamers. TCRdb called the immunoSEQ multiplex PCR reads again in MiXCR, with one record for every CDR3 protein. The sample carries some 58,000 distinct CDR3 sequences, 95% recorded once. Sequencing was carried out using CD8+ T cells from PBMCs. The origin of this receptor is a human donor with Susac syndrome. The chain employs TRBV6-1 and TRBJ2-7; D ambiguous. The DNA for the CDR3 is TGTGCCAGCCTTCAATCCTACGAGCAGTACTTC. This codes for CASLQSYEQYF.